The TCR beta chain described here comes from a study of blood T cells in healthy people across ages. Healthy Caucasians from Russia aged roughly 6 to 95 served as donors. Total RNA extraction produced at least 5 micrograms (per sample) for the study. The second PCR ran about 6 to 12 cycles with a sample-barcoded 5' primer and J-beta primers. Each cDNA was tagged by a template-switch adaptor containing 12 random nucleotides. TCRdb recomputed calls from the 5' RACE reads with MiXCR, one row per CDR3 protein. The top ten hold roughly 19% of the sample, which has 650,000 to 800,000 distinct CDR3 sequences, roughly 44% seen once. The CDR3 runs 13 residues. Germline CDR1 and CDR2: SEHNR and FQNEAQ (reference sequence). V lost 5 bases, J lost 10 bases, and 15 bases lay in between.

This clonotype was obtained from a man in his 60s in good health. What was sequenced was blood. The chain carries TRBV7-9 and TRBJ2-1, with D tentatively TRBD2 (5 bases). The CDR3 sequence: CASSQLDPGEQFF. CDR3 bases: TGTGCCAGCAGCCAACTCGACCCGGGGGAGCAGTTCTTC. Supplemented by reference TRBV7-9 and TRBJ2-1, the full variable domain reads DTGVSQNPRHKITKRGQNVTFRCDPISEHNRLYWYRQTLGQGPEFLTYFQNEAQLEKSRLLSDRFSAERPKGSFSTLEIQRTEQGDSAMYLCASSQLDPGEQFFGPGTRLTVL.